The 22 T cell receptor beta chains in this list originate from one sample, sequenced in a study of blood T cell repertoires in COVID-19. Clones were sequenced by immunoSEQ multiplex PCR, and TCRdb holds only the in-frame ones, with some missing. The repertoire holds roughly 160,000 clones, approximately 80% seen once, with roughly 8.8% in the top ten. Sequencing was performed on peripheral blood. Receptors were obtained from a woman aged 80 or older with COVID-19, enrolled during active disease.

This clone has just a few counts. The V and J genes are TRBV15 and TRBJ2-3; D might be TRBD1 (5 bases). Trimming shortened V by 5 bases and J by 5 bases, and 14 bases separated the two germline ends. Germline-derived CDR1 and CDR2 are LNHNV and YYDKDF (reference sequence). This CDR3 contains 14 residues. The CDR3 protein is CATSGHNPGDTQYF. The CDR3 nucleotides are TGTGCCACCAGCGGACACAATCCAGGAGATACGCAGTATTTT.

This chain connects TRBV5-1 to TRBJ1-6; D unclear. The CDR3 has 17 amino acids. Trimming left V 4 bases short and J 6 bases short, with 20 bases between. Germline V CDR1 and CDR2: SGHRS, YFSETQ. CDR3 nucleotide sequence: TGCGCCAGCAGCCCAACCCGGGGAGCGGAGTTTAATTCACCCCTCCACTTT. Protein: CASSPTRGAEFNSPLHF.

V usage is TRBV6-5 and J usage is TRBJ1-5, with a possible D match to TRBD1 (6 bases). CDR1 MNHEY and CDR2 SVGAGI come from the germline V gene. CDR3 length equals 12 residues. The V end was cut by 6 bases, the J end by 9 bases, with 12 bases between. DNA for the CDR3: TGTGCCAGCAGGACAGGCGGAGGGCCCCAGCATTTT. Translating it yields CASRTGGGPQHF.

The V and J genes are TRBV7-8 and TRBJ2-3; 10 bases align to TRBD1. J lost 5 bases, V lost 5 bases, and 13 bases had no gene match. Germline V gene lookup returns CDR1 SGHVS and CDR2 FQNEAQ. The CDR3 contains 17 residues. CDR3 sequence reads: CASSGPAGDRGRDTQYF. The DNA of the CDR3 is TGTGCCAGCAGCGGGCCCGCGGGGGACAGGGGTAGAGATACGCAGTATTTT.

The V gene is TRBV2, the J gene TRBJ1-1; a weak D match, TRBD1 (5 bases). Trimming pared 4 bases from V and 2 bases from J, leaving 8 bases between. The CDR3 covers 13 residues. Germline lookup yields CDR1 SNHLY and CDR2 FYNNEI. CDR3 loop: CASSVRGNTEAFF. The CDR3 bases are TGTGCCAGCAGTGTAAGGGGAAACACTGAAGCTTTCTTT. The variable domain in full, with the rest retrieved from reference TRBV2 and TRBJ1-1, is EPEVTQTPSHQVTQMGQEVILRCVPISNHLYFYWYRQILGQKVEFLVSFYNNEISEKSEIFDDQFSVERPDGSNFTLKIRSTKLEDSAMYFCASSVRGNTEAFFGQGTRLTVV.

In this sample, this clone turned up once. The CDR3, as DNA: TGTGCCAGCAGCTCCCGTTACGGGACTGGCCCAGATACGCAGTATTTT. It specifies CASSSRYGTGPDTQYF. V is TRBV7-8 and J is TRBJ2-3, with TRBD2 as a possible D gene (6 bases). The CDR3 covers 16 residues. The V gene lost 4 bases and the J gene lost 4 bases, with 18 bases spanning the gap. The germline gives CDR1 SGHVS, CDR2 FQNEAQ.

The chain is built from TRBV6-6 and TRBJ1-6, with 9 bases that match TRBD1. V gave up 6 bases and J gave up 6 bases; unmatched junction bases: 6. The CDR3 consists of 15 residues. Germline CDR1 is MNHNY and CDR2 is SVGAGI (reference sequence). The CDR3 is CASSQPGQGNSPLHF. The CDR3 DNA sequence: TGTGCCAGCAGCCAACCGGGACAGGGTAATTCACCCCTCCACTTT.

The CDR3 DNA reads TGTGCCAGCAGCGTACGGGGGAGCGGGGAGCTGTTTTTT. Translating gives CASSVRGSGELFF. The chain has TRBV9 and TRBJ2-2, with D possibly TRBD2 on 6 matching bases. Germline CDR1 is SGDLS and CDR2 is YYNGEE. The CDR3 has 13 residues. Trimming took off 1 base at V and 7 bases at J, with 8 bases between the two ends. Together with reference TRBV9 and TRBJ2-2, the CDR3 gives the full variable domain: DSGVTQTPKHLITATGQRVTLRCSPRSGDLSVYWYQQSLDQGLQFLIQYYNGEERAKGNILERFSAQQFPDLHSELNLSSLELGDSALYFCASSVRGSGELFFGEGSRLTVL.

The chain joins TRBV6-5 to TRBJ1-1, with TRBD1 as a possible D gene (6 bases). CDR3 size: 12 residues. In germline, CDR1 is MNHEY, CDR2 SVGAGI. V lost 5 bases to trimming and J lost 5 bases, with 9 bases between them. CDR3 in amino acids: CASSQGWTEAFF. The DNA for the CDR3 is TGTGCCAGCAGTCAGGGGTGGACTGAAGCTTTCTTT.

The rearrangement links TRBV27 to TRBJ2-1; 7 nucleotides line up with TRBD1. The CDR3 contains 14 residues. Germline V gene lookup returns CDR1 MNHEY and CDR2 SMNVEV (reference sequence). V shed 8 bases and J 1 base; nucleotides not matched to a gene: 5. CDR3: CASSRGLSYNEQFF. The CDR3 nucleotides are TGTGCCAGCTCTAGGGGGCTTTCCTACAATGAGCAGTTCTTC.

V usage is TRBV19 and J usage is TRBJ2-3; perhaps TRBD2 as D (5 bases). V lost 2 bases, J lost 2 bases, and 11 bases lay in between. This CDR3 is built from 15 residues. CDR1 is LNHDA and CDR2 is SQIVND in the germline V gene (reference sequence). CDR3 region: CASSISRGITDTQYF. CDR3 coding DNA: TGTGCCAGTAGTATATCGAGAGGGATCACAGATACGCAGTATTTT. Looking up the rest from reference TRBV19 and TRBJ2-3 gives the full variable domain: DGGITQSPKYLFRKEGQNVTLSCEQNLNHDAMYWYRQDPGQGLRLIYYSQIVNDFQKGDIAEGYSVSREKKESFPLTVTSAQKNPTAFYLCASSISRGITDTQYFGPGTRLTVL.

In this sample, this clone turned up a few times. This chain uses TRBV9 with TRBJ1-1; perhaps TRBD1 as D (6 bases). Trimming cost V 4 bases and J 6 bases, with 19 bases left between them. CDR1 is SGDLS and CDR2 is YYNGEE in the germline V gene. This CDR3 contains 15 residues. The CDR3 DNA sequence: TGTGCCAGCAGCAAGGCACAGGGACACATGGCTGAAGCTTTCTTT. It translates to CASSKAQGHMAEAFF.

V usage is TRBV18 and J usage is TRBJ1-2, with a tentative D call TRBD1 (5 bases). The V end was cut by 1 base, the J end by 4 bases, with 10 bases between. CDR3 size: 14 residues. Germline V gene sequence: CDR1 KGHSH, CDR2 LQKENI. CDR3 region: CASSPRSGIYGYTF. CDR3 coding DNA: TGTGCCAGCTCACCACGATCAGGGATCTATGGCTACACCTTC.

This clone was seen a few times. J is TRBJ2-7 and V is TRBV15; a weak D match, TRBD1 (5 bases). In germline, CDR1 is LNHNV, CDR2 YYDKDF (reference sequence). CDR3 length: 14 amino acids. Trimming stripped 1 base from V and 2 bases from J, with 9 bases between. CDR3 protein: CATSRGLGPYEQYF. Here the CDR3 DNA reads TGTGCCACCAGCAGAGGACTGGGGCCCTACGAGCAGTACTTC.

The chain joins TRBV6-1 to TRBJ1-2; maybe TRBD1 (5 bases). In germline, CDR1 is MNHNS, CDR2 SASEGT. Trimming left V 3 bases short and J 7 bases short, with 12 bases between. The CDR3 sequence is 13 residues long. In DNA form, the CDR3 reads TGTGCCAGCAGTGAGGGGACTTGGGGTGGCTACACCTTC. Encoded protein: CASSEGTWGGYTF.

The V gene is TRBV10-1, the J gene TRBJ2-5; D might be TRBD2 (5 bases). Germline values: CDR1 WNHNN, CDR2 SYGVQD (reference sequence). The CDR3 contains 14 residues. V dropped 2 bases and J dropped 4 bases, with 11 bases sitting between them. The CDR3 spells CASSEEGSRETQYF. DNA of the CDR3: TGCGCCAGCAGTGAGGAGGGTAGTAGAGAGACCCAGTACTTC.

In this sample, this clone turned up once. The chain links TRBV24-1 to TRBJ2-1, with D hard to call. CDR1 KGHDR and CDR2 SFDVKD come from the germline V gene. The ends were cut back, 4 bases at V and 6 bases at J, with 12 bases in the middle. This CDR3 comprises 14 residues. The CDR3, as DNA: TGTGCCACCAGTGACCCTGACCCGGGCAATGAGCAGTTCTTC. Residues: CATSDPDPGNEQFF.

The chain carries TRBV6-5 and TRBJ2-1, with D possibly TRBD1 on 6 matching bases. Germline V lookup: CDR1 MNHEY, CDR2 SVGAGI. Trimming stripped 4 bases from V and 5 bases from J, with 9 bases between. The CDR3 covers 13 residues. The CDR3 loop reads CASSSRGNNEQFF. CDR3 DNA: TGTGCCAGCAGTTCTAGGGGGAACAATGAGCAGTTCTTC.

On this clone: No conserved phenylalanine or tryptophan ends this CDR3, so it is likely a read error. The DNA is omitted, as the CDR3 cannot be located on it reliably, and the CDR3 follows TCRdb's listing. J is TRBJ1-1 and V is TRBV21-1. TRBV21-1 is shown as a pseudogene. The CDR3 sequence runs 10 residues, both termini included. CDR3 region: CASSYQSPRP.

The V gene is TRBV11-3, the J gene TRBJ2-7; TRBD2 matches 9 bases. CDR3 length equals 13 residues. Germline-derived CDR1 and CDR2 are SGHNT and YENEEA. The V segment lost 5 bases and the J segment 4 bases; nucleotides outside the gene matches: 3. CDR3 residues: CASSRGGDYEQYF. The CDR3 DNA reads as TGTGCCAGCAGCCGCGGGGGGGATTACGAGCAGTACTTC.

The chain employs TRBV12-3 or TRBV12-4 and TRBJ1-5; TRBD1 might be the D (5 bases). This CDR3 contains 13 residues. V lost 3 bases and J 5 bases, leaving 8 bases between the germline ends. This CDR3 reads CASSFFRDQPQHF. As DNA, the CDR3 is TGTGCCAGCAGTTTTTTCAGGGATCAGCCCCAGCATTTT.

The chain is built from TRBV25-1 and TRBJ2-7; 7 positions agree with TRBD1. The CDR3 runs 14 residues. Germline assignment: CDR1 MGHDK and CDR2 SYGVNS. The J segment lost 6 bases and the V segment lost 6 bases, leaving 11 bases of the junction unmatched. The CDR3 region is CASRQGSPSSEQYF. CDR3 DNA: TGTGCCAGCAGACAGGGGAGTCCCTCATCCGAGCAGTACTTC.